This paragraph reports one T cell receptor beta chain. The sample originates from a study of blood T cell repertoires in COVID-19. About the research overall: The study drew acute and convalescent COVID-19 samples from the United States, Italy and Spain. T cells, B-cell-depleted T cells, or PBMCs supplied cDNA or gDNA.

Authors' methods: Reference gene primer amplification gave estimated nucleated cell counts. Data came from immunoSEQ multiplex PCR; TCRdb stores just in-frame clones and leaves some out. Clone size and the V and J calls come from that table; the DNA yielded D and trimming. The data show 150,000 to 200,000 clones, 82% seen once. Germline V lookup: CDR1 MDHEN, CDR2 SYDVKM. This CDR3 comprises 16 residues. V lost 9 bases, J lost 1 base, and 19 bases lay in between. Seattle cases were enrolled at active infection and followed longitudinally. Sequences were obtained from peripheral blood. The sequence came from a woman aged 55-70 years with COVID-19, enrolled during active disease. The chain carries TRBV28 and TRBJ2-1; D is perhaps TRBD2 (7 bases). CDR3 coding DNA: TGTGCCAGTTTATTTGGGGGGGCCCGTTCCTACAATGAGCAGTTCTTC. Amino acid sequence: CASLFGGARSYNEQFF.